The present entry profiles one TCR beta chain with its context. Its antigen is unidentified. This clone may be a read error of a much larger clone one base away. Unsorted whole blood served as the source of blood RNA, and germline DNA was extracted as well. Enrolled patients were chronically infected with HBV and treatment-naive. These data belong to a study of tumor-infiltrating lymphocytes in primary liver carcinoma. Study overall: Yields of productive TCRbeta reads ranged from roughly 3.5 to 7.13 million per sample and were similar across tissue types.

With a constant-region primer, TCR beta cDNA was made from approximately 450 ng of total RNA. Three nested multiplex PCR rounds, a slightly modified ARM-PCR method, built the TCR beta libraries. Using its own MiXCR run on the multiplex PCR reads, TCRdb lists one record per CDR3 protein. This table holds 300,000 to 400,000 distinct CDR3 sequences, about 61% found once. General observations from the study: Bulk unsorted samples prevented comparison of CD4+ and CD8+ repertoires. The 250 largest clones made up significantly more of tumor than blood repertoires (p = 0.039).

The material sequenced was peripheral blood. The receptor was derived from a man in his forties with primary liver carcinoma and hepatitis B virus infection.

Here the CDR3 DNA reads TGCGCCAGCAGCACCCTATGGGGCGATGAGCAGTCCTTC. Protein product: CASSTLWGDEQSF. J is TRBJ2-1 and V is TRBV4-1; possibly TRBD1 for D (5 bases). Germline CDR1 and CDR2: MGHRA and YSYEKL. The length of the CDR3 is 13 residues.